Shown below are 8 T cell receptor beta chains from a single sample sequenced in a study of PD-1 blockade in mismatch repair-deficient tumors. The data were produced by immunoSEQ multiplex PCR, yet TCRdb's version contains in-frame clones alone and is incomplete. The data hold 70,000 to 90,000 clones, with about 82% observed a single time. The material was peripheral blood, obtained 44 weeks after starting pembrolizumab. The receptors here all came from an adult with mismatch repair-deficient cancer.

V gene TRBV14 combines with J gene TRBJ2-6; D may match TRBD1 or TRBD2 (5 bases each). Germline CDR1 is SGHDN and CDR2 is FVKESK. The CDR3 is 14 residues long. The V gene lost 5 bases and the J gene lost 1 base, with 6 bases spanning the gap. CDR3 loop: CASSWGSGANVLTF. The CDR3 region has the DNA TGTGCCAGCAGCTGGGGGTCTGGGGCCAACGTCCTGACTTTC.

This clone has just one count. CDR3 protein: CASSLGGGYNEQFF. The CDR3 nucleotides are TGCGCCAGCAGCTTGGGGGGAGGCTACAATGAGCAGTTCTTC. V and J are TRBV5-1 and TRBJ2-1; the D gene is possibly TRBD2 (6 bases). Deletions cut 0 bases from V and 3 bases from J, with 7 bases between. CDR1 and CDR2 (germline): SGHRS, YFSETQ. The CDR3 contains 14 residues.

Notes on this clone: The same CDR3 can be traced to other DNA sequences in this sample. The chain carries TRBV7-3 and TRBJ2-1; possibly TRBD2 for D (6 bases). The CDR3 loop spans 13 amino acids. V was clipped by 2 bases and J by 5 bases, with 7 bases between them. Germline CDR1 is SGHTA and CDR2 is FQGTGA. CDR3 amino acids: CASSLLAHNEQFF. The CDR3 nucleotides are TGTGCCAGCAGCTTACTAGCGCACAATGAGCAGTTCTTC.

The CDR3 sequence is CASSTPGENEKLFF. In DNA form, the CDR3 reads TGTGCCAGCAGCACTCCAGGAGAGAATGAAAAACTGTTTTTT. The chain couples TRBV9 to TRBJ1-4; D is unresolved. The CDR3 extends over 14 amino acids. V lost 4 bases and J 5 bases, leaving 12 bases between the germline ends. Per the germline V gene, CDR1 is SGDLS and CDR2 is YYNGEE. The full variable domain, in which reference TRBV9 and TRBJ1-4 provide the parts outside the CDR3, is DSGVTQTPKHLITATGQRVTLRCSPRSGDLSVYWYQQSLDQGLQFLIQYYNGEERAKGNILERFSAQQFPDLHSELNLSSLELGDSALYFCASSTPGENEKLFFGSGTQLSVL.

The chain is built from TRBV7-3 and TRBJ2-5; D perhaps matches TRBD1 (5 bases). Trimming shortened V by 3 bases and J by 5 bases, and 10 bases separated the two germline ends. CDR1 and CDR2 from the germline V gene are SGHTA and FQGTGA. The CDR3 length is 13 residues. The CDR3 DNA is TGTGCCAGCAGCTTTCAGGGTTCGGAGACCCAGTACTTC. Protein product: CASSFQGSETQYF.

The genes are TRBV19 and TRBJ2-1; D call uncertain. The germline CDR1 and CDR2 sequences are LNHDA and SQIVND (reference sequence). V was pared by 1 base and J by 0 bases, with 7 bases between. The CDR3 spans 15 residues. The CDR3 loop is CASSIGFASYNEQFF. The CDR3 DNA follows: TGTGCCAGTAGTATAGGCTTTGCCTCCTACAATGAGCAGTTCTTC.

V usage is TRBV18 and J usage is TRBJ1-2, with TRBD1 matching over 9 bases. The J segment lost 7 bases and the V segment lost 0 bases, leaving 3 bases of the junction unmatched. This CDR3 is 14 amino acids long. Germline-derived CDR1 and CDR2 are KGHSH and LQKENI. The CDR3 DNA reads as TGTGCCAGCTCACCACCGGGACAGGGCTCTGGCTACACCTTC. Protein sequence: CASSPPGQGSGYTF.

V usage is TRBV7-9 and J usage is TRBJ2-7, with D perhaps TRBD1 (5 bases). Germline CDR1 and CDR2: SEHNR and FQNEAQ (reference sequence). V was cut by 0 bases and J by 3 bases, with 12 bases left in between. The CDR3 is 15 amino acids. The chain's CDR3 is CASSLAQGNLYEQYF. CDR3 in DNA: TGTGCCAGCAGCTTAGCGCAGGGCAATCTCTACGAGCAGTACTTC.